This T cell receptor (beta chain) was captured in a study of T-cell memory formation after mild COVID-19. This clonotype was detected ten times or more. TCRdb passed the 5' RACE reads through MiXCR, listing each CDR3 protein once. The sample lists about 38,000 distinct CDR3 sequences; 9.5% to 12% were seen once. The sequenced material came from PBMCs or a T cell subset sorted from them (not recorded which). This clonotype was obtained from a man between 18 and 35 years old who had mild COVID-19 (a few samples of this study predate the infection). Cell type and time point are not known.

The CDR3 bases are TGCGCCAGCAGCTTGCGGGGGGACACTGAAGCTTTCTTT. Its protein is CASSLRGDTEAFF. The chain joins TRBV5-1 to TRBJ1-1, with a weak D call TRBD1 (5 bases). The germline V and J ends were trimmed by 1 base and 3 bases, with 7 bases remaining between them. This CDR3 has 13 residues. The V gene's germline CDR1 is SGHRS and CDR2 YFSETQ.